The sequence of this T cell receptor beta chain was determined in a study of molecular identifiers for immune sequencing clone quantification. TCRdb analysed the PCR reads with MiXCR anew, one entry per CDR3 protein. The data show over 600,000 distinct CDR3 sequences, 15% to 20% seen once. This clonotype was detected a few times. Its ends do not fully match the called genes, so a read error is possible. Germline CDR1 reads LNHDA; CDR2 reads SQIVND (reference sequence). The length of the CDR3 is 11 residues. This TCR came from a human donor in good health. Some libraries in this study had Jurkat cell RNA spiked in. The specimen sequenced was naive CD8+ T cells from blood, with Jurkat cell RNA spiked in. As to subset: FACS-sorted CD8+CD4-CCR7+CD45RA+ naive T cells. The rearrangement uses TRBV19 and TRBJ1-3; D not resolved. DNA for the CDR3: TGTGCCAGTATTTCAGGAAACACCGTATATTTT. It specifies CASISGNTVYF.